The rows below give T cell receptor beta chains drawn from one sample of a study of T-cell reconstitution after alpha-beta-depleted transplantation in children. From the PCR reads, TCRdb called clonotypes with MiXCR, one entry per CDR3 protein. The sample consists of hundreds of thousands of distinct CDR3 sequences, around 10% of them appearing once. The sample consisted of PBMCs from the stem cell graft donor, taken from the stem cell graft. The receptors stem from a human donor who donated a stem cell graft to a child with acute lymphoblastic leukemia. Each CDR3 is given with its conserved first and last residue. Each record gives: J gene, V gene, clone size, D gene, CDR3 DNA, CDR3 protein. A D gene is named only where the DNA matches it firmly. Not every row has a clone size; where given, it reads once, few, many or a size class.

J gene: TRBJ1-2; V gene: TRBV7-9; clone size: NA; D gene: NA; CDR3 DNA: TGTGCCAGCAGCTTAGTCTTGCGCACTCTGGACTATGGCTACACCTTC; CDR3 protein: CASSLVLRTLDYGYTF
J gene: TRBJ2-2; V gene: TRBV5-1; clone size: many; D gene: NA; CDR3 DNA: TGCGCCAGCAGCTTGACGCCGTCTAGGGGTTCCGGGGAGCTGTTTTTT; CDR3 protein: CASSLTPSRGSGELFF
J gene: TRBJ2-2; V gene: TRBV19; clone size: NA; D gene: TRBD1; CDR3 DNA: TGTGCCAGTAGTCCCGGGACAGCCACCGGGGAGCTGTTTTTT; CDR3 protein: CASSPGTATGELFF
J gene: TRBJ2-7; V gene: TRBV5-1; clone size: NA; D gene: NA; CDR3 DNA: TGCGCCAGCAGCTTAATTTCCGGTTACGAGCAGTACTTC; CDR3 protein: CASSLISGYEQYF
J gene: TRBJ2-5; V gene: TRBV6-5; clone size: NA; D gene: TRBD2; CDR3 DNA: TGTGCCAGCAGTTACACACGGGAGGGGACCCAGTACTTC; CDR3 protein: CASSYTREGTQYF
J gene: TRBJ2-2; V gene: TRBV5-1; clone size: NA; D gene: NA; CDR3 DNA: TGCGCCAGCAGGGTGGGGCCGGGGGGCGCCGGGGAGCTGTTTTTT; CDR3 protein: CASRVGPGGAGELFF
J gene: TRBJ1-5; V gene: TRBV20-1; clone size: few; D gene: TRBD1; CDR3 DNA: TGCAGTACCCCCGGGAACCTTGCCGGGACAGGGGATTATCAGCCCCAGCATTTT; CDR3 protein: CSTPGNLAGTGDYQPQHF
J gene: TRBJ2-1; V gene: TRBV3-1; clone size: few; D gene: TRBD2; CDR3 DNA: TGTGCCAGCAGCCCCAGGCGGGGGAGCTCCTACAATGAGCAGTTCTTC; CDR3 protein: CASSPRRGSSYNEQFF
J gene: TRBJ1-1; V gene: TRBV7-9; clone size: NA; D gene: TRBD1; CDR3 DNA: TGTGCCAGCATCCCACCGACAGGGTACACTGAAGCTTTCTTT; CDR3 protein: CASIPPTGYTEAFF
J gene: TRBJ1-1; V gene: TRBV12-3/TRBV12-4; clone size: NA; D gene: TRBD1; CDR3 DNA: TGTGCCAGCAGTCCCAGGGGGCCTGGTGCTTTCTTT; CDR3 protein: CASSPRGPGAFF
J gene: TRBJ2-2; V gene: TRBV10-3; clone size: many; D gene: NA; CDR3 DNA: TGTGCCATCACTAGCAACACCGGGGAGCTGTTTTTT; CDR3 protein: CAITSNTGELFF
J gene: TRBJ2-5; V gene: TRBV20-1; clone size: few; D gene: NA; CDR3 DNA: TGCAGTGCTAGAGATCTTTCGGGGAGGGAGACCCAGTACTTC; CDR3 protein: CSARDLSGRETQYF
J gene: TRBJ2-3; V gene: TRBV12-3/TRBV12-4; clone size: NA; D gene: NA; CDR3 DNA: TGTGCCAGCAGCCCCGGCAGGGCCAACACAGATACGCAGTATTTT; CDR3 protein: CASSPGRANTDTQYF
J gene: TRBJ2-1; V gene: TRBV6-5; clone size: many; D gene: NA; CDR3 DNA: TGTGCCAGCAGTTTGGGTAGGAAGGGTGAGCAGTTCTTC; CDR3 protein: CASSLGRKGEQFF
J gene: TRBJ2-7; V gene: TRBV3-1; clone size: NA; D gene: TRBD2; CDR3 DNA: TGTGCCAGCAGCCGCGGGGGGTCCTCCTACGAGCAGTACTTC; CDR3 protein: CASSRGGSSYEQYF